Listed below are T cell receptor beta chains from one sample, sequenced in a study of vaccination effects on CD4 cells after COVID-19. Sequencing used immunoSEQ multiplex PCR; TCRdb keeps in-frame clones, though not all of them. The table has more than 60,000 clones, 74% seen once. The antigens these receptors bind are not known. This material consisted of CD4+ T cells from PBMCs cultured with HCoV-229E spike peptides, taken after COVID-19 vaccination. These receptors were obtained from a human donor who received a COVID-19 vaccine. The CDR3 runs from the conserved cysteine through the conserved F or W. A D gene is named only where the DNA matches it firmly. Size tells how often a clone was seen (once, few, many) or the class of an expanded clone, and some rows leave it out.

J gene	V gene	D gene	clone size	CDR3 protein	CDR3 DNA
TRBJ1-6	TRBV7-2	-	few	CASSLGAYNSPLHF	TGTGCCAGCAGCTTGGGGGCCTATAATTCACCCCTCCACTTT
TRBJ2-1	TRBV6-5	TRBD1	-	CASSKGDSFNEQFF	TGTGCCAGCAGTAAGGGGGACAGCTTCAATGAGCAGTTCTTC
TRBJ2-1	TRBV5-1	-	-	CASSSRDKYNEQFF	TGCGCCAGCAGCTCCCGGGACAAGTACAATGAGCAGTTCTTC
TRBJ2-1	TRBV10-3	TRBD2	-	CAISTYGGAYNEQFF	TGTGCCATCAGTACCTACGGGGGGGCCTACAATGAGCAGTTCTTC
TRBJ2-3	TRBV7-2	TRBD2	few	CASSSPLAGVDTDTQYF	TGTGCCAGCAGCTCACCACTAGCGGGGGTAGACACAGATACGCAGTATTTT
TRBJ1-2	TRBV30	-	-	CAWRETDSNYGYTF	TGTGCCTGGAGAGAAACCGACAGTAACTATGGCTACACCTTC
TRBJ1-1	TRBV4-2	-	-	CASSPRGNTEAFF	TGTGCCAGCAGTCCCCGGGGGAACACTGAAGCTTTCTTT
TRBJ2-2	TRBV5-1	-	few	CASSFRGRIEDGELFF	TGCGCCAGCAGCTTTCGTGGTCGGATCGAAGACGGGGAGCTGTTTTTT
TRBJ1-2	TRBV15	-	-	CATSRAQVVNYGYTF	TGTGCCACCAGCAGAGCACAGGTCGTTAACTATGGCTACACCTTC
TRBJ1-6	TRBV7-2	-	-	CASSPWTALRNNSPLHF	TGTGCCAGCAGCCCCTGGACAGCCCTAAGAAATAATTCACCCCTCCACTTT
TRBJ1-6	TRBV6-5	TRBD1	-	CASQGQYNSPLHF	TGTGCCAGTCAGGGACAGTATAATTCACCCCTCCACTTT
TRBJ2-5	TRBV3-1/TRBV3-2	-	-	CASGRGLQETQYF	TGTGCCAGCGGTCGGGGACTGCAAGAGACCCAGTACTTC
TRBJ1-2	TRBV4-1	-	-	CASSQDNIREDGYTF	TGCGCCAGCAGCCAAGATAATATCAGGGAAGACGGCTACACCTTC
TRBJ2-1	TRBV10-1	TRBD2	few	CASSDSFRLAGHEQFF	TGCGCCAGCAGTGACTCTTTTAGACTAGCGGGGCATGAGCAGTTCTTC
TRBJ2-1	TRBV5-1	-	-	CASSFPSDEQFF	TGCGCCAGCAGCTTTCCGAGTGATGAGCAGTTCTTC
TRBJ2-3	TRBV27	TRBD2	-	CASRISGGRDTQYF	TGTGCCAGCAGAATTAGCGGGGGACGAGATACGCAGTATTTT
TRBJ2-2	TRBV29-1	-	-	CSVEPRGSTGELFF	TGCAGCGTTGAACCCCGGGGGTCCACCGGGGAGCTGTTTTTT
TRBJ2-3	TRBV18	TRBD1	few	CASSDDRGATDTQYF	TGTGCCAGCTCCGACGACAGGGGTGCCACAGATACGCAGTATTTT
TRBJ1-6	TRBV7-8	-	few	CASSLMGANSPLHF	TGTGCCAGCAGCTTGATGGGGGCGAATTCACCCCTCCACTTT
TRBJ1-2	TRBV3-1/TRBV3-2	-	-	CASSRAGRGYTF	TGTGCCAGCAGCCGCGCAGGGAGGGGCTACACCTTC
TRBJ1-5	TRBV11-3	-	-	CASSFRGLSNQPQHF	TGTGCCAGCAGCTTCCGGGGTCTTAGCAATCAGCCCCAGCATTTT
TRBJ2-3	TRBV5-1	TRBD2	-	CASSRSSGGANTDTQYF	TGCGCCAGCTCCAGATCTAGCGGGGGGGCGAACACAGATACGCAGTATTTT
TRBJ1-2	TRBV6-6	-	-	CASRPTGTDYGYTF	TGTGCCAGCAGGCCTACCGGGACGGACTATGGCTACACCTTC
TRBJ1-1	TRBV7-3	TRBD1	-	CASSPGGQNTEAFF	TGTGCCAGCAGCCCAGGGGGCCAGAACACTGAAGCTTTCTTT
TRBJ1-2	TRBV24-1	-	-	CATSAAPGAGDWVRYYGYTF	TGTGCCACCAGTGCCGCACCAGGGGCAGGGGATTGGGTACGATACTATGGCTACACCTTC
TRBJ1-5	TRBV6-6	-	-	CASTSYSGSGQPQHF	TGTGCCAGCACATCCTACTCAGGTTCGGGTCAGCCCCAGCATTTT
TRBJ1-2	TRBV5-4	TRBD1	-	CASRSPGQEDYGYTF	TGTGCCAGCAGGTCGCCGGGACAGGAAGACTATGGCTACACCTTC
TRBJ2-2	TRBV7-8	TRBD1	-	CASSYRDRVTGELFF	TGTGCCAGCAGCTACCGGGACAGGGTAACCGGGGAGCTGTTTTTT
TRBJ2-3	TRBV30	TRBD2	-	CAWSGDSRTSGARVTQYF	TGTGCCTGGAGTGGGGACTCCCGGACTAGCGGGGCGCGGGTTACGCAGTATTTT
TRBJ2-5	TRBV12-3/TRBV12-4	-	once	CASSLTGGETQYF	TGTGCCAGCAGTTTAACCGGGGGAGAGACCCAGTACTTC
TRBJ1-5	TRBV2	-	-	CASSGQSSQPQHF	TGTGCCAGCAGTGGGCAGAGCAGCCAGCCCCAGCATTTT
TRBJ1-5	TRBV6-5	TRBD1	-	CASSSLGQGSNQPQHF	TGTGCCAGCAGTTCCTTGGGACAGGGAAGCAATCAGCCCCAGCATTTT
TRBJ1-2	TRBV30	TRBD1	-	CAWSGQGGNYGYTF	TGTGCCTGGAGCGGACAGGGGGGGAACTATGGCTACACCTTC
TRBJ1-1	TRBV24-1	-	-	CATSDFRGRAFF	TGTGCCACCAGTGATTTCAGGGGACGAGCTTTCTTT
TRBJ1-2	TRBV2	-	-	CASNYSPNYGYTF	TGTGCCAGCAACTACAGCCCTAACTATGGCTACACCTTC
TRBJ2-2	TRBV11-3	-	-	CASSFGANTGELFF	TGTGCCAGCAGCTTCGGAGCAAACACCGGGGAGCTGTTTTTT
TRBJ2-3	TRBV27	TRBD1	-	CASSLLGQSTDTQYF	TGTGCCAGCAGTTTATTGGGACAGAGCACAGATACGCAGTATTTT
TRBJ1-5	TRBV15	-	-	CATGGSGSQPQHF	TGTGCCACCGGAGGATCAGGGAGTCAGCCCCAGCATTTT
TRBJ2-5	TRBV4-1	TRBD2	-	CASSQAYGSGGQETQYF	TGCGCCAGCAGCCAAGCCTATGGTAGCGGGGGCCAAGAGACCCAGTACTTC
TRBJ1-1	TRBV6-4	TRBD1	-	CASSHGQGASEAFF	TGTGCCAGCAGTCACGGACAGGGGGCGTCTGAAGCTTTCTTT
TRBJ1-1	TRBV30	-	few	CAWGQQAFF	TGTGCCTGGGGACAGCAAGCTTTCTTT
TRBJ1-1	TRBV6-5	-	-	CASSLKGTEAFF	TGTGCCAGCAGTTTGAAAGGTACTGAAGCTTTCTTT
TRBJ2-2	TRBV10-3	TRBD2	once	CAISARAGPNTGELFF	TGTGCCATCAGTGCTCGAGCGGGGCCGAACACCGGGGAGCTGTTTTTT
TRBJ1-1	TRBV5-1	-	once	CASSATQGANTEAFF	TGCGCCAGCAGCGCAACACAGGGAGCGAACACTGAAGCTTTCTTT
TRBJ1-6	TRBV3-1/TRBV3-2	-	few	CASSRGGGGTSPLHF	TGTGCCAGCAGCCGAGGGGGAGGGGGTACTTCACCCCTCCACTTT
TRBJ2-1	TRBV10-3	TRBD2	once	CAMGLAGNEQFF	TGTGCCATGGGACTAGCGGGCAATGAGCAGTTCTTC
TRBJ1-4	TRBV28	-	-	CASTVAGDPPRKLFF	TGTGCCAGCACCGTAGCGGGGGACCCACCGCGGAAACTGTTTTTT
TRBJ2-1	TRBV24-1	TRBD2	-	CATSGTSGGETNEQFF	TGTGCCACCAGCGGAACCTCGGGGGGTGAGACAAATGAGCAGTTCTTC
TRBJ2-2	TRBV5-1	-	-	CASSLVKGAGDTGELFF	TGCGCCAGCAGCTTGGTTAAGGGTGCAGGGGACACCGGGGAGCTGTTTTTT
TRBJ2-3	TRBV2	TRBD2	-	CASRPSGGPTDTQYF	TGTGCCAGCCGTCCTAGCGGGGGTCCGACAGATACGCAGTATTTT
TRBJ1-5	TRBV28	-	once	CASSLSTGYQPQHF	TGTGCCAGCAGTTTAAGTACAGGGTATCAGCCCCAGCATTTT
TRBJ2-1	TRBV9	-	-	CASSLGTIYNEQFF	TGTGCCAGCAGCCTTGGGACGATATACAATGAGCAGTTCTTC